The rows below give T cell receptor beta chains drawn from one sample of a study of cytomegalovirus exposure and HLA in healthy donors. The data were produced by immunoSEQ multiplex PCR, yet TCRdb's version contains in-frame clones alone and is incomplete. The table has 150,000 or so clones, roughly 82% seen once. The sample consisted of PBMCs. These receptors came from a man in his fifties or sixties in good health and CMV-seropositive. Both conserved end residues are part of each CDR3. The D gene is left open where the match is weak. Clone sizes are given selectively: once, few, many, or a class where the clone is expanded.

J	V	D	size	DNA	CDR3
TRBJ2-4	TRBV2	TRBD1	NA	TGTGCCAGCAACCAGCAGGGGGCCGGGGACATTCAGTACTTC	CASNQQGAGDIQYF
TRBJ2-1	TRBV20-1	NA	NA	TGCAGTGCCAACTTCTACAATGAGCAGTTCTTC	CSANFYNEQFF
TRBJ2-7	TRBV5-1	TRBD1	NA	TGCGCCAGTCAGGGGACAGGCTTCTACGAGCAGTACTTC	CASQGTGFYEQYF
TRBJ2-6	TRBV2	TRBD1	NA	TGTGCCGTTCGGACAGGGACCTCTGGGGCCAACGTCCTGACTTTC	CAVRTGTSGANVLTF
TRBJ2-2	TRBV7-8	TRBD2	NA	TGTGCCAGCAGCTTAGAGGCGGGGGGCTGGTCCGGACAGCTGTTTTTT	CASSLEAGGWSGQLFF
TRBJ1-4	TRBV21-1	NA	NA	TGTGCCAGCAGCAAAGAGATGGACACCCCAACTAATGAAAAACTGTTTTTT	CASSKEMDTPTNEKLFF
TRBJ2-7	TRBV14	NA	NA	TGTGCCAGCAGCCAATTAACTGGCGAGCAGTACTTC	CASSQLTGEQYF
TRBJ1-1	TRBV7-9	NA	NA	TGTGCCAGCAGCTTAGAGGCGGGGGGGAGGTCTGAAGCTTTCTTT	CASSLEAGGRSEAFF
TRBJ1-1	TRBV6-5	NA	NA	TGTGCCAGCAGGCGGCCGCAGAACACTGAAGCTTTCTTT	CASRRPQNTEAFF
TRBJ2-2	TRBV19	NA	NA	TGTGCCAGTAGTATAGGCCCTACCAACACCGGGGAGCTGTTTTTT	CASSIGPTNTGELFF
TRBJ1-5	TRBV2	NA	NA	TGTGCCAGCACTTCAGGGCCGTGGGGCGGCAATCAGCCCCAGCATTTT	CASTSGPWGGNQPQHF
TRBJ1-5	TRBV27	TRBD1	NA	TGTGCCAGCAGTCCCCGGACAGGCGGAACGGGGCCCCAGCATTTT	CASSPRTGGTGPQHF
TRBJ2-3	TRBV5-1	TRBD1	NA	TGCGCCAGCAGCTCGACAGGGCTGCACACAGATACGCAGTATTTT	CASSSTGLHTDTQYF
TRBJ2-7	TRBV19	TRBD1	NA	TGTGCCAGTAGTCAGGACAGGCGTTCCTACGAGCAGTACTTC	CASSQDRRSYEQYF
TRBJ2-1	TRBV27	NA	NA	TGTGCCAGCAGTTTAAGGGAGGTCACCTACAATGAGCAGTTCTTC	CASSLREVTYNEQFF
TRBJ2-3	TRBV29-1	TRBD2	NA	TGCAGCGGCCTGACTAGCGCTAGCACAGATACGCAGTATTTT	CSGLTSASTDTQYF
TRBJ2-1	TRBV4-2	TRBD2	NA	TGTGCCAGCAGCCAAGATGGGGCTAGCGGGGGCAATGAGCAGTTCTTC	CASSQDGASGGNEQFF
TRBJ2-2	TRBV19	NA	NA	TGTGCCAGTAGTATGGGCCAGCCTAACACCGGGGAGCTGTTTTTT	CASSMGQPNTGELFF
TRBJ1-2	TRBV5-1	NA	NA	TGCGCCAGCAGCCTGGACATCCCTCCCAAATATGGCTACACCTTC	CASSLDIPPKYGYTF
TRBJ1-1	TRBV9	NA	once	TGTGCCAGCAGTTCACAGGGTACTGAAGCTTTCTTT	CASSSQGTEAFF
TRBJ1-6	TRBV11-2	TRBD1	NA	TGTGCCAGCAGCTTAGACGACAGGGTATCTTCACCCCTCCACTTT	CASSLDDRVSSPLHF
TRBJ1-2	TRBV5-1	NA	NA	TGCGCCAGCAGCTTGGCCTTAGACTACTATGGCTACACCTTC	CASSLALDYYGYTF
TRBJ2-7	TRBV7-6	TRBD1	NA	TGTGCCAGCAGCTCCCCGAGGACCGGGACAGGGATTTCCTACGAGCAGTACTTC	CASSSPRTGTGISYEQYF
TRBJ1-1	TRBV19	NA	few	TGTGCCAGTAGTATATCGGGGGGCCCGAACACTGAAGCTTTCTTT	CASSISGGPNTEAFF
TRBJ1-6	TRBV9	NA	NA	TGTACCAGCAGTTCGGGGGGTAGCTCCTATAATTCACCCCTCCACTTT	CTSSSGGSSYNSPLHF
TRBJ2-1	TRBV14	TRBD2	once	TGTGCCAGCAGCCCAACGTGGCGGGGGGCTCACAATGAGCAGTTCTTC	CASSPTWRGAHNEQFF
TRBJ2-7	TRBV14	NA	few	TGTGCCAGCAGCCAAGGGAGAGACAGGCCGAGCTCCTACGAGCAGTACTTC	CASSQGRDRPSSYEQYF
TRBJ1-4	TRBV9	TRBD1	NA	TGTGCCAGCAGCGTCGGGACAGGGGCGGTAAAACTGTTTTTT	CASSVGTGAVKLFF
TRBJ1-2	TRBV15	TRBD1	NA	TGTGCCACCAGCCCTGCAGGTTTGACAGGGGGCCTTGGCTATGGCTACACCTTC	CATSPAGLTGGLGYGYTF
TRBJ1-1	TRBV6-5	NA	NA	TGTGCCAGCAGTCTCACAGAGAACACTGAAGCTTTCTTT	CASSLTENTEAFF
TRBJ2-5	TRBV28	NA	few	TGTGCCAGTCCCCCCGCCCTAGCCTATAAAAAAGAGACCCAGTACTTC	CASPPALAYKKETQYF
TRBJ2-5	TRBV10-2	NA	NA	TGCGCCAGCAGTGATGGTAGCCCCTACCAAGAGACCCAGTACTTC	CASSDGSPYQETQYF
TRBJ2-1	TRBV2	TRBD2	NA	TGTGCCAGCAGTCCCCTAGCGGGAGGTGGGAATGAGCAGTTCTTC	CASSPLAGGGNEQFF
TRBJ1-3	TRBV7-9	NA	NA	TGTGCCAGCAGCTTAGGGGGGCGCCCCCGGGCTGGAAACACCATATATTTT	CASSLGGRPRAGNTIYF
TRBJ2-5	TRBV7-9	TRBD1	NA	TGTGCCAGCAGACAGGGGGTTGTGGAGACCCAGTACTTC	CASRQGVVETQYF
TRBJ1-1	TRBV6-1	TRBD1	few	TGTGCCAGCAGTGAATGGCATGGGGGGACAGGGAGTAGGCGGTTT	CASSEWHGGTGSRRF